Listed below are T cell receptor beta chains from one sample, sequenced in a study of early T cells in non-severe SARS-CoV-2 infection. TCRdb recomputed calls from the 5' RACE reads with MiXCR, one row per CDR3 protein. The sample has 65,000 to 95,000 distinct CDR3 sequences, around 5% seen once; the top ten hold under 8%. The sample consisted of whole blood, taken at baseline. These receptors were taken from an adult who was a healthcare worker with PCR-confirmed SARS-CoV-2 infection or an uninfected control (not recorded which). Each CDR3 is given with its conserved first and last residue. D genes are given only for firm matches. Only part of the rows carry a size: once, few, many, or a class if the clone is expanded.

CDR3: CASSPAGNTDTQYF; DNA: TGTGCCAGCAGCCCAGCGGGTAACACAGATACGCAGTATTTT; J: TRBJ2-3; V: TRBV7-2; D: .; size: many
CDR3: CASSPRNEQFF; DNA: TGTGCCAGCAGTCCCAGGAATGAGCAGTTCTTC; J: TRBJ2-1; V: TRBV12-3/TRBV12-4; D: .; size: many
CDR3: CATSRVKGYPSIYNEQFF; DNA: TGTGCCACCAGCAGAGTAAAGGGGTATCCCTCAATTTACAATGAGCAGTTCTTC; J: TRBJ2-1; V: TRBV15; D: .; size: many
CDR3: CATSDSRGPFTGELFF; DNA: TGTGCCACCAGTGATTCCAGGGGGCCGTTCACCGGGGAGCTGTTTTTT; J: TRBJ2-2; V: TRBV24-1; D: TRBD1; size: .
CDR3: CASSSDTSNQPQHF; DNA: TGTGCCAGCAGTTCCGACACTAGCAATCAGCCCCAGCATTTT; J: TRBJ1-5; V: TRBV2; D: .; size: few
CDR3: CSAGPGHEAFF; DNA: TGCAGTGCAGGACCGGGACACGAAGCTTTCTTT; J: TRBJ1-1; V: TRBV20-1; D: .; size: few
CDR3: CASSLGQTRGQPQHF; DNA: TGTGCCAGCAGTTTAGGGCAGACCAGAGGTCAGCCCCAGCATTTT; J: TRBJ1-5; V: TRBV28; D: .; size: many
CDR3: CASSKPPGTSTVGSSYEQYF; DNA: TGTGCCAGCAGTAAACCACCCGGGACGTCTACGGTGGGAAGCTCCTACGAGCAGTACTTC; J: TRBJ2-7; V: TRBV12-3/TRBV12-4; D: .; size: few
CDR3: CASSLVGGNEKLFF; DNA: TGTGCCAGCAGCTTAGTAGGGGGCAATGAAAAACTGTTTTTT; J: TRBJ1-4; V: TRBV7-2; D: TRBD1; size: .
CDR3: CASSLKVGQQSGANVLTF; DNA: TGCGCCAGCAGCTTGAAGGTCGGACAACAATCTGGGGCCAACGTCCTGACTTTC; J: TRBJ2-6; V: TRBV5-1; D: .; size: many
CDR3: CASSLISDRYSPLHF; DNA: TGTGCCAGCAGCTTAATTTCAGATCGATATTCACCCCTCCACTTT; J: TRBJ1-6; V: TRBV7-2; D: .; size: few
CDR3: CSAGLRESGTDTQYF; DNA: TGCAGTGCTGGGTTGCGGGAGTCGGGCACAGATACGCAGTATTTT; J: TRBJ2-3; V: TRBV20-1; D: TRBD2; size: many
CDR3: CASSYGTNKDTQYF; DNA: TGTGCCAGCAGTTACGGGACGAATAAAGATACGCAGTATTTT; J: TRBJ2-3; V: TRBV6-5; D: .; size: many
CDR3: CASSLEELAGGRIYNEQFF; DNA: TGCGCCAGCAGCTTGGAGGAGCTAGCGGGAGGTCGTATTTACAATGAGCAGTTCTTC; J: TRBJ2-1; V: TRBV5-1; D: TRBD2; size: few
CDR3: CASSEDNTNTGELFF; DNA: TGTGCCAGCAGCGAGGACAACACGAACACCGGGGAGCTGTTTTTT; J: TRBJ2-2; V: TRBV11-2; D: .; size: many
CDR3: CASSGARNQPQHF; DNA: TGTGCCAGCAGTGGAGCCCGGAATCAGCCCCAGCATTTT; J: TRBJ1-5; V: TRBV25-1; D: .; size: few
CDR3: CASSLQGWTEAFF; DNA: TGTGCCAGCAGCTTGCAGGGATGGACTGAAGCTTTCTTT; J: TRBJ1-1; V: TRBV7-8; D: .; size: many
CDR3: CASGRPGRGTDTQYF; DNA: TGTGCCAGCGGGCGGCCTGGCCGTGGCACAGATACGCAGTATTTT; J: TRBJ2-3; V: TRBV27; D: .; size: .
CDR3: CASSSQRGQFF; DNA: TGTGCCAGCAGCTCCCAACGGGGGCAGTTCTTC; J: TRBJ2-1; V: TRBV7-6; D: .; size: .
CDR3: CSVDSFGRAGQYF; DNA: TGCAGCGTTGACTCCTTCGGGAGGGCAGGGCAGTACTTC; J: TRBJ2-7; V: TRBV29-1; D: TRBD2; size: .
CDR3: CASSPQTGLSDYGYTF; DNA: TGTGCCAGCAGCCCTCAGACAGGGTTGTCCGACTATGGCTACACCTTC; J: TRBJ1-2; V: TRBV7-9; D: TRBD1; size: many
CDR3: CSVGGETYGYTF; DNA: TGCAGCGTCGGGGGAGAGACGTATGGCTACACCTTC; J: TRBJ1-2; V: TRBV29-1; D: .; size: .
CDR3: CATKDRAETEAFF; DNA: TGTGCCACCAAAGACAGGGCCGAGACTGAAGCTTTCTTT; J: TRBJ1-1; V: TRBV10-3; D: TRBD1; size: few
CDR3: CATSGVSDEQFF; DNA: TGTGCCACCAGTGGGGTATCGGATGAGCAGTTCTTC; J: TRBJ2-1; V: TRBV24-1; D: .; size: many
CDR3: CASRILDRINQPQHF; DNA: TGTGCCAGTAGGATCCTGGACAGGATCAATCAGCCCCAGCATTTT; J: TRBJ1-5; V: TRBV19; D: TRBD1; size: .
CDR3: CASSQEHGPQETQYF; DNA: TGTGCCAGCAGCCAAGAGCACGGCCCCCAAGAGACCCAGTACTTC; J: TRBJ2-5; V: TRBV3-1; D: .; size: .
CDR3: CASSVGPGNEQFF; DNA: TGTGCCAGCAGCGTAGGACCCGGGAATGAGCAGTTCTTC; J: TRBJ2-1; V: TRBV9; D: .; size: .
CDR3: CASSLSDRGEQYF; DNA: TGTGCCAGCAGTTTATCTGACAGGGGAGAGCAGTACTTC; J: TRBJ2-7; V: TRBV28; D: TRBD1; size: many
CDR3: CASSFGRRGTDTQYF; DNA: TGTGCCAGCAGCTTCGGCAGAAGAGGGACAGATACGCAGTATTTT; J: TRBJ2-3; V: TRBV7-6; D: .; size: few
CDR3: CASSLDSVRSYNEQFF; DNA: TGTGCCAGCAGCTTAGATAGCGTGCGCTCCTACAATGAGCAGTTCTTC; J: TRBJ2-1; V: TRBV7-2; D: .; size: many
CDR3: CASSYGQGSYEQYF; DNA: TGTGCCAGCAGTTACGGCCAGGGCTCCTACGAGCAGTACTTC; J: TRBJ2-7; V: TRBV27; D: .; size: few
CDR3: CASSWLAGYNEQFF; DNA: TGTGCCAGCAGTTGGCTAGCGGGTTACAATGAGCAGTTCTTC; J: TRBJ2-1; V: TRBV27; D: TRBD2; size: few
CDR3: CAWSVGPSNQETQYF; DNA: TGTGCCTGGAGTGTAGGACCCTCGAACCAAGAGACCCAGTACTTC; J: TRBJ2-5; V: TRBV30; D: .; size: .
CDR3: CASSTGSGGTNYGYTF; DNA: TGTGCCAGCAGCACAGGGTCCGGGGGAACTAACTATGGCTACACCTTC; J: TRBJ1-2; V: TRBV6-1; D: .; size: .
CDR3: CASSQATGLSYEQYF; DNA: TGCGCCAGCAGCCAAGCCACGGGACTCAGCTACGAGCAGTACTTC; J: TRBJ2-7; V: TRBV4-1; D: .; size: many
CDR3: CASRTPHGNTIYF; DNA: TGTGCCAGCAGGACCCCGCATGGAAACACCATATATTTT; J: TRBJ1-3; V: TRBV25-1; D: .; size: many
CDR3: CSGRRGYTF; DNA: TGCAGCGGGCGACGAGGCTACACCTTC; J: TRBJ1-2; V: TRBV20-1; D: .; size: many
CDR3: CSAVRGQMNTEAFF; DNA: TGCAGTGCCGTACGAGGACAGATGAACACTGAAGCTTTCTTT; J: TRBJ1-1; V: TRBV20-1; D: .; size: .
CDR3: CASSLADSKETQYF; DNA: TGTGCCAGCAGCTTAGCAGACAGCAAAGAGACCCAGTACTTC; J: TRBJ2-5; V: TRBV7-6; D: .; size: many
CDR3: CASSYSNRDGYTF; DNA: TGTGCCAGCAGTTACTCGAACCGGGATGGCTACACCTTC; J: TRBJ1-2; V: TRBV6-6; D: .; size: many
CDR3: CSVESGDEQYF; DNA: TGCAGCGTTGAGTCAGGGGACGAGCAGTACTTC; J: TRBJ2-7; V: TRBV29-1; D: .; size: .
CDR3: CASSPESTAPHQPQHF; DNA: TGTGCCAGCTCACCAGAGTCGACAGCGCCCCATCAGCCCCAGCATTTT; J: TRBJ1-5; V: TRBV18; D: .; size: many
CDR3: CSVRTGGVTEAFF; DNA: TGCAGCGTCCGGACAGGGGGGGTCACTGAAGCTTTCTTT; J: TRBJ1-1; V: TRBV29-1; D: TRBD1; size: many
CDR3: CASSVGSYNSPLHF; DNA: TGTGCCAGCAGTGTAGGCTCCTATAATTCACCCCTCCACTTT; J: TRBJ1-6; V: TRBV6-6; D: .; size: few